This T cell receptor (beta chain) was profiled in a study of cytomegalovirus exposure and HLA in healthy donors listed by TCRdb under 2017. About the full investigation: In an earlier analysis of under 600 of the donors, 250 to 300 Gb of sequence data and some 120 million unique TCR beta sequences from about 190 million T cells were reported. An early release that covered fewer than 800 HLA-typed donors contained approximately 290 gigabases of sequencing data and about 84 million unique TCR sequences. Of the 300 to 400 genotyped donors, approximately 83% fell in the genetic ancestry cluster associated with self-reported Caucasian donors. The study was designed to test whether signatures of past pathogen exposure could be identified by cataloging public T cell receptors. Using immunosequencing, the study profiled T cell repertoires from some 670 subjects and related those repertoires to cytomegalovirus serostatus. A separate validation cohort of about 110 different subjects was used in addition to the 666-subject first cohort. The study combined high-throughput TCR immunosequencing, statistical association of individual TCRs with disease status, and machine learning to predict cytomegalovirus infection status. To study patterns of TCR occurrence, a later analysis re-analyzed previously published TCR beta repertoires from several hundred donors and added high-resolution HLA genotyping. The later analysis used no new phenotypic data to find candidate immune exposures, relying instead on TCR beta sequences and their occurrence across donors. To decide whether each TCR beta V gene segment behaved as functional or pseudogenic, an earlier analysis of 587 of the donors relied on high-throughput TCR beta sequencing. Donor age, sex, ethnicity and CMV serostatus were compiled together with the repertoire data. A later genetic analysis took genome-wide SNP genotypes for about 55% of the 666 donors and used that subset as a discovery cohort. All discovery cohort repertoires had been generated using a single sequencing platform. Class I and class II HLA loci were covered by the typing at four-digit resolution. The number of typed donors differed by locus: about 620-640 for A, B, C, DRB1 and DQB1; approximately 530 for DQA1; approximately 600 for DPA1; and around 490 for DPB1. Several DR-DQ haplotypes were treated as single units for association and clustering because of strong linkage in the cohort. Across some 400 genotyped donors of the cohort, an average of about 220,000 unique TCR beta nucleotide sequences per donor were sequenced, and around 20% of those sequences were non-productive. What the authors observed across the whole study: Cytomegalovirus status was reported to be diagnosed by the classifier with high specificity and sensitivity in both the original and validation cohorts. Strong co-occurrence of HLA alleles, especially DR and DQ, made assigning TCR associations to individual alleles difficult. The authors suggested that the approach could potentially be extended to other disease states and immunological phenotypes. A later genetic analysis reported fewer N-insertions in productive TCRs among donors in an Asian-associated ancestry cluster than the roughly 700-donor mean. The study listed approximately 150 TCR beta chains as associated with cytomegalovirus. A later analysis found that TCR association rates varied across HLA loci, with DRB1 alleles showing the most associated TCRs and HLA-C alleles the fewest. In this cohort, only TCR beta chains were sequenced, and detectable features were limited by the absence of alpha or paired-chain data. The only immune exposure information available for the cohort was CMV serostatus. The sequencing pipeline was judged likely to have produced a cluster of highly shared sequence variants as a technical artifact. In a later analysis, HLA-associated TCR beta chains were found to be more clonally expanded and to have lower generation probabilities than equally common non-associated chains. Some IMGT-functional V segments, including TRBV6-2 and TRBV6-3, could not be distinguished by the 87-base-pair reads and were therefore excluded. An earlier analysis of several hundred of the donors showed that most TCR beta V segments appeared in productive rearrangements either about 87% or about 30% of the time, which broadly matched IMGT annotations. Most CMV-associated TCR beta chains appeared to be HLA-restricted in a later analysis, and the HLA associations seemed to be driven largely by CMV exposure. In a later analysis, several top co-occurrence clusters were reported to appear linked to parvovirus B19, influenza, CMV and Epstein-Barr virus. Most TCR sequences were seen in very few donors, while some public TCRs were found in many individuals. Because HLA typing was unavailable for some donors at each locus, only the typed subset was used in association tests. Sequencing depth was assumed to be roughly uniform across donors in the presence/absence analyses, though that assumption may not hold. A later genetic analysis associated a missense DCLRE1C variant with V-gene and J-gene trimming of TCR beta chains, and an independent cohort replicated the association. A further reported finding was that TCR beta sequences accurately predicted the HLA-A and HLA-B alleles for most subjects in the first cohort. The earlier analysis of nearly 600 of the donors excluded around 17 rarely observed V segments, including chromosome 9 orphons, because counts were too low. At a false discovery rate of 0.05, a later analysis linked some 18,000 TCR beta sequences to specific HLA alleles. Correlated functional status among segregating V segments might reflect linkage disequilibrium, but an unknown experimental factor could not be ruled out. A few of the identified cytomegalovirus-associated TCR beta chains were confirmed in vitro to be specific for cytomegalovirus antigens.

The library was prepared using the immunoSEQ multiplex PCR assay. For the multiplex PCR, a mixture combining 60 forward primers for TCR Vbeta segments and 13 reverse primers for TCR Jbeta segments was used. A multiplex PCR assay on genomic DNA amplified the CDR3 region of rearranged TCR beta genes. On the Illumina HiSeq System, the amplified TCR beta libraries were sequenced as 87-base-pair reads. The source study handled its data this way. In a later analysis, tens of millions of unique TCR beta chains were counted across the 650 to 750 repertoires, and approximately 9.9 million of these chains were shared by at least two donors. A nearest-neighbor algorithm error-corrected the raw reads and collapsed the reads into unique sequences, merging closely related sequences to remove PCR and sequencing errors. Alignment of CDR3 sequences to IMGT reference sequences was used to assign V, D and J gene segments. For a sequence to be retained, a match of at least six nucleotides to both a V gene segment and a J gene segment was required. Rearrangements were classified as productive when the CDR3 lacked stop codons and remained in frame with V and J, and all other rearrangements were classified as non-productive. Following IMGT convention, CDR3 was defined as the stretch from the second conserved V-encoded cysteine to the conserved J-encoded phenylalanine. Sequences without an unambiguous match to a single V gene segment were excluded from the earlier analysis of several hundred of the donors. An earlier analysis of a few hundred of the donors called V segments functional above 56.7% productive rearrangements and segregating when the between-donor standard deviation exceeded 5%. A statistical classification framework was built to diagnose cytomegalovirus status from the catalog of TCR beta chain sequences. In a later analysis, V and J genes were assigned by comparing TCR nucleotide sequences against IMGT/GENE-DB human TR gene sequences. In a later analysis, CDR3 sequences and most-parsimonious VDJ recombination scenarios were assigned using the TCRdist pipeline. A later analysis defined each TCR beta chain by its CDR3 amino acid sequence plus V-gene family, and excluded reads lacking a unique V-gene family. To address suspected cross-contamination and a sequencing artifact, a later analysis removed roughly 580 highly shared, low-generation-probability nucleotide sequences. For each public chain, a later analysis derived a clonal expansion index from normalized ranks of inferred template counts within each repertoire. In a later analysis, generation probabilities were computed using a VDJ recombination model fitted to out-of-frame rearrangements, and the results were checked against IGoR. In a later analysis, hypergeometric tests were used to score TCR-TCR, TCR-HLA and TCR-CMV co-occurrence, with a repertoire-size bias correction applied to TCR pairs. To estimate false discovery rates, a later analysis permuted the HLA or CMV assignments 20 times. In a later analysis, co-occurring TCRs were grouped with DBSCAN, and TCRdist sequence similarity was added when clustering was performed within HLA-allele-positive subsets. Repertoires with fewer than 30,000 or more than 120,000 public chains were left out of co-occurrence clustering, as were about 5 repertoires with anomalous nucleotide sharing. TCRdb carries this immuneACCESS record with in-frame sequences only. Its versions omit some clonotypes, under half of them owing to an unresolved V gene in the studies checked, with the rest unexplained. V and J calls and clone size come straight from that table; D and trimming were deduced from the DNA. A total of about 130,000 clones appear in this sample, over 60% of them only once. About 3.1% of the sample lies in the top ten.

In total, 666 healthy bone marrow donors made up the cohort. All cohort members were sampled while nominally healthy, although unrecorded immune exposures were likely present. Of the 666 cohort members, 250 to 300 had positive CMV serostatus and approximately 400 had negative CMV serostatus, and CMV serostatus was not recorded for the donor. A peripheral blood sample was provided by each donor, and peripheral blood mononuclear cells were used for TCR beta sequencing. The Qiagen DNeasy Blood Extraction Kit was used to extract genomic DNA from the blood cell samples. V is clipped by 5 bases and J by 0 bases, and the sequence between their germline boundaries is 7 bases long. The CDR3, from cysteine to phenylalanine, totals 13 residues. Only the CDR3 DNA stays, 39 bases, in frame from base 1. The germline V gene provides CDR1 MNHEY and CDR2 SVGAGI. As regards this clone: Its antigen specificity is not known. No base-level quality is on record; no much larger clone is a single base apart.

This chain is built from TRBV6-5 and TRBJ1-1; D gene: possibly TRBD1, on 6 matching bases. What was sequenced was PBMCs. The sequence was obtained from a human donor in good health. The CDR3 corresponds to CASSGQMNTEAFF. The sequenced DNA is TGTGCCAGCAGTGGACAGATGAACACTGAAGCTTTCTTT.